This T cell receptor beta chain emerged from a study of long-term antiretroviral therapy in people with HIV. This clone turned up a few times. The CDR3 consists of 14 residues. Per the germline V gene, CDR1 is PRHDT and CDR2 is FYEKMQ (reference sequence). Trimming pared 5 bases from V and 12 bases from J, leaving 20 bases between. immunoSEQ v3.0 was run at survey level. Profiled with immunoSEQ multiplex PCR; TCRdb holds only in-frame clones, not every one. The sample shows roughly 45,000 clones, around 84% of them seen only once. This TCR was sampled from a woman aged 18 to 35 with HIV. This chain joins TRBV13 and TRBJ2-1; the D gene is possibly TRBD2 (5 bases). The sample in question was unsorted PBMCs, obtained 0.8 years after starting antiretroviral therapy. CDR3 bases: TGTGCCAGCAGCGTCCGGACTTCCGAAATTTGGCAGTTCTTC. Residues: CASSVRTSEIWQFF.